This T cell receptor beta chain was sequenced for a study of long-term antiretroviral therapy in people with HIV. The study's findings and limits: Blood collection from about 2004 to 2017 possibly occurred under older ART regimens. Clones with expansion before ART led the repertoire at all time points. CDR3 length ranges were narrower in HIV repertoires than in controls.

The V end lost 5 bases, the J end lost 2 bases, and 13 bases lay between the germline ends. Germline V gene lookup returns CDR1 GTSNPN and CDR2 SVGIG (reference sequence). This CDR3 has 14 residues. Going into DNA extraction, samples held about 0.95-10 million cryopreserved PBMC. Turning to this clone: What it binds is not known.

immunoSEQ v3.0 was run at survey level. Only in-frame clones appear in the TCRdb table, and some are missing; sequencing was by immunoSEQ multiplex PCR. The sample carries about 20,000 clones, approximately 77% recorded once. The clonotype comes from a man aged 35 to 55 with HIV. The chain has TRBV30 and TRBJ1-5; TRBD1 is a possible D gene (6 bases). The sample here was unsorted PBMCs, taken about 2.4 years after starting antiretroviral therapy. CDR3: CAWRRGFGNQPQHF. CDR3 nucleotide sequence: TGTGCCTGGCGTAGGGGGTTTGGCAATCAGCCCCAGCATTTT.